One T cell receptor beta chain is described in this entry. The antigen remains unidentified. This entry is derived from a study of cytomegalovirus exposure and HLA in healthy donors. General study points: The study put 150 or so TCR beta chains on its list as cytomegalovirus-associated. Most TCR sequences were seen very rarely across donors, but some public TCRs occurred in many.

Trimming took 2 bases from V and 7 from J, leaving 7 bases between them. There are 12 residues in the CDR3. Per germline, CDR1 SGHDT and CDR2 YYEEEE. Amplification used 60 Vbeta primers and 13 Jbeta primers. Measured with immunoSEQ multiplex PCR; TCRdb has only the in-frame clones, and not every one. The sample has 30,000 to 35,000 clones. The TCR comes from a woman between 40 and 50 years old in good health and CMV-seropositive. Sequenced material: PBMCs. The gene calls are TRBV5-6 and TRBJ2-1; D may be TRBD1 (6 bases). CDR3 in DNA: TGTGCCAGCAGCTTAGGGACAAATGAGCAGTTCTTC. It encodes CASSLGTNEQFF. The full variable domain, in which reference TRBV5-6 and TRBJ2-1 provide the parts outside the CDR3, is DAGVTQSPTHLIKTRGQQVTLRCSPKSGHDTVSWYQQALGQGPQFIFQYYEEEERQRGNFPDRFSGHQFPNYSSELNVNALLLGDSALYLCASSLGTNEQFFGPGTRLTVL.